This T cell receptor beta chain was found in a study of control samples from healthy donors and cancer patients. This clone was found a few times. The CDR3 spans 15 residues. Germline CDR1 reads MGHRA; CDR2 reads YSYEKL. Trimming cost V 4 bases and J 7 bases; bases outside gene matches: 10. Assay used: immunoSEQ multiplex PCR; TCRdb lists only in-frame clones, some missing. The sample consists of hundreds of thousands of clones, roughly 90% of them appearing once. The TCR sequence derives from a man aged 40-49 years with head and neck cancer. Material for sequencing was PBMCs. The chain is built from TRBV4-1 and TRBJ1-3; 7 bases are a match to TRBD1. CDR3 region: CASSPTGILSNTIYF. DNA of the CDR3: TGCGCCAGCAGCCCGACAGGGATTTTATCGAACACCATATATTTT.